These T cell receptor beta chains were read from a single sample in a study of shared clonotypes between healthy human individuals. Libraries were prepared by immunoSEQ multiplex PCR; TCRdb keeps only in-frame clonotypes and omits some of them. Of more than 150,000 clones detected, about 93% appear once; the ten largest clones hold around 0.072%. The sequenced sample was naive CD4+ T cells sorted from blood. Receptors were obtained from a woman aged 30 to 39 in good health. Each CDR3 is given without its conserved first and last residue.

V gene	J gene	CDR3 protein
TRBV27	TRBJ2-7	ASSWQYISSYEQY
TRBV28	NA	ASQTGPYEQY
TRBV7-9	TRBJ2-1	ASSYYNEQF
TRBV28	NA	ASSLFGQGASYEQY
TRBV2	TRBJ2-2	ASSDRDPTGELF
TRBV5-1	TRBJ1-5	ASSLGSGQPQH
TRBV19	TRBJ2-7	ASSIKGYYEQY
TRBV2	TRBJ2-6	ASSEVRGPGANVLT
TRBV19	TRBJ2-2	ASTDPGGRELF
TRBV28	TRBJ2-7	ASNLGGGPYEQY
TRBV9	TRBJ2-2	ASSVGRSNTGELF
TRBV4-1	NA	ASSQEGSGAYEQY
TRBV27	TRBJ2-5	ASSSNSGVREQY